A single sample is the source of the 21 T cell receptor beta chains below, sequenced in a study of breast tumors, draining lymph nodes, adjacent tissues. MiXCR, applied by TCRdb to the multiplex PCR reads, yields one record per CDR3 protein. The sample has 150,000 or so distinct CDR3 sequences; approximately 33% are singletons. The lymph nodes were axillary draining lymph nodes from breast cancer patients. Sequenced material: axillary lymph node tissue. These receptors came from a female donor with breast cancer. Some clones in this sample may be carry-over from other donors' samples.

At least ten counts were recorded for this clonotype. This rearrangement joins TRBV3-1 to TRBJ2-3, with no clear D. The CDR3 covers 13 residues. The germline V and J ends were trimmed by 8 bases and 4 bases, with 13 bases remaining between them. Germline loops: CDR1 LGHDT, CDR2 YNNKEL (reference sequence). The CDR3 region has the DNA TGTGCCAGCGCAGCTGCGGCGGCAGATACGCAGTATTTT. As protein: CASAAAAADTQYF.

This clonotype was counted many times. CDR3 in amino acids: CASSVRGRGNQPQHF. The CDR3 DNA is TGTGCCAGCAGTGTGAGGGGTCGTGGCAATCAGCCCCAGCATTTT. The V and J genes are TRBV6-4 and TRBJ1-5; D is perhaps TRBD1 (5 bases). Germline lookup yields CDR1 MRHNA and CDR2 SNTAGT. The CDR3 loop spans 15 amino acids. Trimming removed 4 bases at V and 2 bases at J, with 12 bases between.

The sample holds many counts of this clonotype. The rearrangement links TRBV4-1 to TRBJ1-5; D may be TRBD1 (6 bases). Trimming removed 5 bases from V and 5 bases from J, with 10 bases in between. The length of the CDR3 is 13 residues. CDR1 and CDR2 from the germline V gene are MGHRA and YSYEKL. CDR3 in DNA: TGCGCCAGCAGCGGAGGGGGTTATCAGCCCCAGCATTTT. It translates to CASSGGGYQPQHF.

The rearrangement uses TRBV7-3 and TRBJ2-3; 8 bases align to TRBD1. Trimming removed 5 bases from V and 11 bases from J; junction bases left unmatched: 15. This CDR3 is 15 amino acids long. CDR1 and CDR2 (germline): SGHTA, FQGTGA. For the CDR3, the DNA is TGTGCCAGCAGCCCCGACAGGGGATCCTACAATGAGCAGTATTTT. This gives the protein CASSPDRGSYNEQYF.

For this clonotype: A clone one base away is much larger, so this may be a read error. This rearrangement joins TRBV6-1 to TRBJ2-6; D possibly corresponds to TRBD2 (6 bases). The length of the CDR3 is 17 residues. Germline V gene data show CDR1 as MNHNS and CDR2 as SASEGT. V gave up 3 bases and J gave up 2 bases, with 14 bases separating them. CDR3 bases: TGTGCCAGCAGTGATTCCGGGAGCTACCCTGGGGCCAACGTCCTGACTTTC. Its translation: CASSDSGSYPGANVLTF.

About this clonotype: This sequence may be a read error, since a much larger clone differs from it by one base. This chain joins TRBV6-5 and TRBJ2-5; TRBD2 might be the D (6 bases). The CDR3 consists of 15 residues. CDR1 is MNHEY and CDR2 is SVGAGI in the germline V gene. V was clipped by 5 bases and J by 5 bases, with 18 bases between them. CDR3 region: CASSHGTGGMETQYF. The CDR3 nucleotides are TGTGCCAGCAGTCACGGTACAGGAGGGATGGAGACCCAGTACTTC.

This clonotype has a count of ten or more. This sequence joins TRBV24-1 and TRBJ2-1; D gene uncertain. The CDR3 is 13 residues long. V was clipped by 1 base and J by 9 bases, with 9 bases between them. Germline values: CDR1 KGHDR, CDR2 SFDVKD. The CDR3 reads CATSDFAQAEQFF. For the CDR3, the DNA is TGTGCCACCAGTGATTTTGCCCAGGCTGAGCAGTTCTTC.

At least ten counts were recorded for this clonotype. The rearrangement joins TRBV9 to TRBJ1-1, with D possibly TRBD1 on 5 matching bases. Germline CDR1 SGDLS, CDR2 YYNGEE. Between the trimmed V and J ends, which lost 4 bases and 4 bases, there was a span of 14 bases. The length of the CDR3 is 14 residues. The CDR3 DNA sequence: TGTGCCAGCAGCCGGAGGGCAGGGCCCACTGAAGCTTTCTTT. Protein sequence: CASSRRAGPTEAFF.

Comment on this clonotype: A much larger clonotype is one base distant, so this may be a read error. The chain joins TRBV6-2 or TRBV6-3 to TRBJ2-7, with 11 bases that match TRBD1. CDR3 length: 15 residues. Trimming removed 8 bases from V and 3 bases from J; junction bases left unmatched: 9. Germline assignment: CDR1 MNHEY and CDR2 SVGEGT. The DNA for the CDR3 is TGTGCCAGCGGTTCCCGGGACAGGGGGTACTACGAGCAGTACTTC. Protein: CASGSRDRGYYEQYF.

Of note for this clonotype: A much larger clone lies a single base off, so this may be a read error. This chain uses TRBV7-2 with TRBJ2-5; 7 nucleotides agree with TRBD2. The germline V gene encodes CDR1 SGHTA and CDR2 FQGNSA. The CDR3 loop spans 15 amino acids. CDR3 sequence: CASSGRAGLGEAQYF. The CDR3 bases are TGTGCCAGCAGCGGGAGGGCAGGGCTGGGAGAGGCCCAGTACTTC.

This clonotype was detected ten times or more. The chain combines TRBV2 with TRBJ2-2; 8 positions agree with TRBD1. In germline, CDR1 is SNHLY, CDR2 FYNNEI. This CDR3 contains 15 residues. With 9 bases clipped from V and 6 bases from J, the junction kept 12 bases outside the gene matches. The CDR3 loop is CASRSGQGAAGELFF. CDR3 sequence (DNA): TGTGCCAGTCGGTCAGGGCAGGGGGCCGCCGGGGAGCTGTTTTTT. Filled out from reference TRBV2 and TRBJ2-2, the complete variable domain reads EPEVTQTPSHQVTQMGQEVILRCVPISNHLYFYWYRQILGQKVEFLVSFYNNEISEKSEIFDDQFSVERPDGSNFTLKIRSTKLEDSAMYFCASRSGQGAAGELFFGEGSRLTVL.

The CDR3 protein is CASSGSGRAGDEQYF. The CDR3 region has the DNA TGTGCCAGCAGTGGGAGCGGGAGGGCCGGCGACGAGCAGTACTTC. The V gene is TRBV27, the J gene TRBJ2-7; 10 positions agree with TRBD2. V shed 5 bases and J 5 bases; nucleotides not matched to a gene: 9. In germline, CDR1 is MNHEY, CDR2 SMNVEV (reference sequence). CDR3 length: 15 amino acids.

This clonotype was seen at least ten times. This rearrangement joins TRBV6-5 to TRBJ2-5; D could derive from TRBD1 or TRBD2 (5 bases each). V dropped 5 bases and J dropped 5 bases, with 21 bases sitting between them. The CDR3 covers 16 residues. The V gene's germline CDR1 is MNHEY and CDR2 SVGAGI. The CDR3 protein is CASSPQPSDKRETQYF. The CDR3 bases are TGTGCCAGCAGTCCACAGCCGTCGGACAAGCGGGAGACCCAGTACTTC.

The J gene is TRBJ2-3, the V gene TRBV13; 12 positions match TRBD2. The CDR3 is 15 residues long. Trimming at V came to 7 bases and at J to 2 bases, leaving 4 bases not matched to a gene. The germline V gene encodes CDR1 PRHDT and CDR2 FYEKMQ (reference sequence). The CDR3: CASILAGGPTDTQYF. The CDR3 nucleotides are TGTGCCAGCATTCTAGCGGGAGGGCCCACAGATACGCAGTATTTT.

This clonotype was counted ten times or more. The chain joins TRBV7-9 to TRBJ2-7, with 8 bases identical to TRBD1. The V and J ends lost 5 bases and 1 base, in that order; junction bases with no gene match: 10. In germline, CDR1 is SEHNR, CDR2 FQNEAQ (reference sequence). This CDR3 region has 16 residues. The CDR3 nucleotides read TGTGCCAGCAGCGACCTCTCAGGACAGGGTTCCTACGAGCAGTACTTC. Translating it yields CASSDLSGQGSYEQYF.

The chain joins TRBV7-2 to TRBJ1-2; D may be TRBD1 (6 bases). Trimming stripped 6 bases from V and 4 bases from J, with 21 bases between. The CDR3 runs 16 residues. CDR1 is SGHTA and CDR2 is FQGNSA in the germline V gene. The CDR3 nucleotides are TGTGCCAGCAGGACCAGGGGACCCGGCTCCGGCTATGGCTACACCTTC. The encoded protein is CASRTRGPGSGYGYTF. The full variable domain, with the rest looked up from reference TRBV7-2 and TRBJ1-2, is GAGVSQSPSNKVTEKGKDVELRCDPISGHTALYWYRQSLGQGLEFLIYFQGNSAPDKSGLPSDRFSAERTGGSVSTLTIQRTQQEDSAVYLCASRTRGPGSGYGYTFGSGTRLTVV.

The sample holds many counts of this clonotype. The gene calls are TRBV10-3 and TRBJ2-7; D not certain. The V end lost 2 bases, the J end lost 3 bases, and 2 bases lay between the germline ends. Germline lookup yields CDR1 ENHRY and CDR2 SYGVKD. The CDR3 consists of 11 residues. In DNA, the CDR3 is TGTGCCATCAGTGAGATCTACGAGCAGTACTTC. This gives the protein CAISEIYEQYF.

As regards this clonotype: One base away lies a much larger clone, so this may be a sequencing read error. The chain recombines TRBV6-1 with TRBJ2-1; a weak D match, TRBD1 (7 bases). This CDR3 spans 15 amino acids. Germline V CDR1 and CDR2: MNHNS, SASEGT. The CDR3 region has the DNA TGTGCCAGCAGCCACAGGGGAGGCTCCCACAATGAGCAGTTCTTC. Translation: CASSHRGGSHNEQFF.

This clonotype was counted ten times or more. The rearrangement links TRBV6-1 to TRBJ2-4; weak D call: TRBD1 (5 bases). The V and J ends lost 2 bases and 0 bases respectively, with 8 bases between them. Per the germline V gene, CDR1 is MNHNS and CDR2 is SASEGT. The CDR3 runs to 15 residues. CDR3 sequence (DNA): TGTGCCAGCAGTGAAAGGGGTATAGCCAAAAACATTCAGTACTTC. This codes for CASSERGIAKNIQYF.

This clonotype appeared many times. The J gene is TRBJ2-1, the V gene TRBV4-1, with 11 bases lining up with TRBD2. Germline V gene lookup returns CDR1 MGHRA and CDR2 YSYEKL. The CDR3 totals 14 residues. The ends lost 6 bases at V and 10 bases at J; junction bases unmatched: 8. The CDR3 spells CASRQLAGGREQFF. In DNA form, the CDR3 reads TGCGCCAGCAGACAGTTAGCGGGGGGGCGGGAGCAGTTCTTC.

In this sample, this clonotype turned up a few times. V is TRBV27 and J is TRBJ1-2; TRBD1 is a possible D gene (5 bases). CDR3 length: 13 amino acids. Trimming took 6 bases from V and 8 from J, leaving 16 bases between them. Germline V gives CDR1 MNHEY, CDR2 SMNVEV (reference sequence). CDR3 region: CASRGLGVWGYTF. The CDR3 coding sequence is TGTGCCAGCAGAGGATTGGGGGTATGGGGCTACACCTTC.